The present TCR beta chain was sequenced within a study of blood T cell repertoires in COVID-19. Study-level information: COVID-19 samples from acute and convalescent phases originated in the United States, Italy and Spain. T cells, B-cell-depleted T cells, or PBMCs supplied cDNA or gDNA.

Germline CDR1 is SGHTA and CDR2 is FQGTGA. Trimming took 0 bases from V and 7 from J, leaving 9 bases between them. This CDR3 spans 13 amino acids. Authors' processing steps: Estimated nucleated cell counts came from reference gene primer amplification. TCRdb's copy holds only in-frame clones and misses some; the assay was immunoSEQ multiplex PCR. V and J calls and clone size are as listed in that table; D and trimming were resolved from the DNA. The sample holds 200,000 to 250,000 clones, approximately 91% seen once. The source of this sequence is a woman aged 60 to 75 with acute or convalescent COVID-19. The material sequenced was peripheral blood. This chain uses TRBV7-3 with TRBJ1-1; TRBD1 is a possible D gene (5 bases). The CDR3 protein is CASSLTTANEAFF. CDR3 DNA sequence: TGTGCCAGCAGCTTAACGACAGCAAATGAAGCTTTCTTT. The full variable domain, its missing parts supplied by reference TRBV7-3 and TRBJ1-1, is GAGVSQTPSNKVTEKGKYVELRCDPISGHTALYWYRQSLGQGPEFLIYFQGTGAADDSGLPNDRFFAVRPEGSVSTLKIQRTERGDSAVYLCASSLTTANEAFFGQGTRLTVV.